This T cell receptor beta chain was captured by sequencing in a study of blood T cell repertoires in COVID-19. Germline CDR1 is MDHEN and CDR2 is SYDVKM. This CDR3 comprises 14 residues. V lost 4 bases and J 5 bases, leaving 14 bases between the germline ends. Original processing notes: Reference gene primer amplification gave nucleated cell count estimates. Produced via immunoSEQ multiplex PCR; TCRdb's table is partial and in-frame only. V, J and clone size are taken as reported in that table, and D and trimming were inferred from the DNA itself. The table includes approximately 65,000 clones, about 66% detected once.

J is TRBJ1-2 and V is TRBV28; D is unclear. The sequence derives from a woman between 55 and 75 years old who had been exposed to COVID-19. Sequencing was performed on PBMCs or T cells enriched from blood (not recorded which). The CDR3 is CASSSPLRLYGYTF. CDR3 in DNA: TGTGCCAGCAGTTCCCCCCTTAGACTTTATGGCTACACCTTC.